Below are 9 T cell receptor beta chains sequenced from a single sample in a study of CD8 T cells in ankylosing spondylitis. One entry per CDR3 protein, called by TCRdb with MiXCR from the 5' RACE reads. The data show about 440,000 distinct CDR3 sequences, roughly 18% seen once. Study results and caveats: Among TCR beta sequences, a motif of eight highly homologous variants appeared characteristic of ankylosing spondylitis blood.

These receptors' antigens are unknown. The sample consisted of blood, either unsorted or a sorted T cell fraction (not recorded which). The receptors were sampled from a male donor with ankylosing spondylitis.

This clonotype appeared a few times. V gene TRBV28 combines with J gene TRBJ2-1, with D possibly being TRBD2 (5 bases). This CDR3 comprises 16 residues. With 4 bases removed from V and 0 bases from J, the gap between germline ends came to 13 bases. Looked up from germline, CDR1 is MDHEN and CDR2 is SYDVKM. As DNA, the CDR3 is TGTGCCAGCAGTTCCATGACTATAATCTCCTACAATGAGCAGTTCTTC. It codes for CASSSMTIISYNEQFF.

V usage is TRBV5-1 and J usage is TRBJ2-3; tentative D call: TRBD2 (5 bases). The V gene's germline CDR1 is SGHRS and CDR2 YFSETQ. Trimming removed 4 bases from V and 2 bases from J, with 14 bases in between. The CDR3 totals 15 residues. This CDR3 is CASSPTGYPTDTQYF. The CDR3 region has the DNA TGCGCCAGCAGCCCGACGGGGTACCCCACAGATACGCAGTATTTT.

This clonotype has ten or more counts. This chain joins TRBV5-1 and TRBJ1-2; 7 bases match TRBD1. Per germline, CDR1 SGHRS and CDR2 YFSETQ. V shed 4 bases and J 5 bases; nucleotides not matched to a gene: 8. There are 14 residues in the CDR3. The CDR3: CASSPSTGPYGYTF. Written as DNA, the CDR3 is TGCGCCAGCAGCCCCTCGACAGGGCCATATGGCTACACCTTC.

CDR3 sequence reads: CASSPHPRTGGVNGYTF. In DNA form, the CDR3 reads TGTGCCAGCAGTCCGCACCCACGGACAGGGGGCGTGAATGGCTACACCTTC. J is TRBJ1-2 and V is TRBV12-3 or TRBV12-4, with 11 bases lining up with TRBD1. Losses at the gene ends were 5 bases for V and 6 bases for J; bases not matched to a gene: 14. The CDR3 extends over 17 amino acids.

The CDR3 coding sequence is TGTGCCACCAGCAGTCAAGGGGGCAATGAGCAGTTCTTC. Residues: CATSSQGGNEQFF. The chain employs TRBV15 and TRBJ2-1; D might be TRBD1 (6 bases). V lost 3 bases to trimming and J lost 6 bases, with 9 bases between them. CDR1 is LNHNV, CDR2 YYDKDF, per germline (reference sequence). The CDR3 runs 13 residues.

This CDR3 reads CASSLKAGFNYGYTF. CDR3 nucleotide sequence: TGTGCCAGCAGCTTAAAGGCGGGCTTTAACTATGGCTACACCTTC. V and J are TRBV7-8 and TRBJ1-2; D gene uncertain. CDR1 is SGHVS and CDR2 is FQNEAQ in the germline V gene. V was trimmed by 2 bases and J by 1 base, leaving 11 bases between them. The CDR3 covers 15 residues.

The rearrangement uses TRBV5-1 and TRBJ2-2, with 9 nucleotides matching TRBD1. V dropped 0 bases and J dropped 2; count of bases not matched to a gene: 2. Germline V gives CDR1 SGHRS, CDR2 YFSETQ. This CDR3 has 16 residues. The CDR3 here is CASSLVGQGNTGELFF. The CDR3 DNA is TGCGCCAGCAGCTTGGTGGGACAGGGCAACACCGGGGAGCTGTTTTTT.

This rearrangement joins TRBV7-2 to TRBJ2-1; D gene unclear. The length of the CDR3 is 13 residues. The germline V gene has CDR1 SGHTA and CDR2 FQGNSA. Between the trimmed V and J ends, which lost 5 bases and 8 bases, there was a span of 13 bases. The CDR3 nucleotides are TGTGCCAGCAGCCCCCGGAACGGTCATGAGCAGTTCTTC. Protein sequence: CASSPRNGHEQFF.

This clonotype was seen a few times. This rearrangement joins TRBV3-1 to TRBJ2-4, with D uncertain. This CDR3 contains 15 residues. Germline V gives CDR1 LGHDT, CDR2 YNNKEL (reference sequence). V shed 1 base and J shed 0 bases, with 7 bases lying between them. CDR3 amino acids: CASSQGSLAKNIQYF. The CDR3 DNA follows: TGTGCCAGCAGCCAAGGGTCTCTAGCCAAAAACATTCAGTACTTC.